Included here is one T cell receptor beta chain sequence, with context. Its antigen is as yet unknown. V gave up 8 bases and J gave up 11 bases; unmatched junction bases: 12. CDR1 and CDR2 (germline): SGDLS, YYNGEE. The CDR3 consists of 13 residues. Primers: 60 Vbeta forward and 13 Jbeta reverse. Method: immunoSEQ multiplex PCR; TCRdb's copy keeps in-frame clones and lacks some. The data show 65,000 to 75,000 clones, with 68% seen just once and roughly 2.1% held by the top ten. This specimen comes from a study of cytomegalovirus exposure and HLA in healthy donors. Study-wide results and limits: A later analysis reportedly found that, within productive TCRs, an Asian-associated ancestry cluster had fewer N-insertions than the mean observed across the approximately 690 donors.

The TCR originated in a woman aged 25-40 years in good health and CMV-seronegative. This rearrangement joins TRBV9 to TRBJ1-2, with TRBD1 identical over 10 bases. Material for sequencing was PBMCs. In DNA, the CDR3 is TGTGCCAGTAGAAGGACAGGGGGAAGAGAATACACCTTC. Translation: CASRRTGGREYTF.